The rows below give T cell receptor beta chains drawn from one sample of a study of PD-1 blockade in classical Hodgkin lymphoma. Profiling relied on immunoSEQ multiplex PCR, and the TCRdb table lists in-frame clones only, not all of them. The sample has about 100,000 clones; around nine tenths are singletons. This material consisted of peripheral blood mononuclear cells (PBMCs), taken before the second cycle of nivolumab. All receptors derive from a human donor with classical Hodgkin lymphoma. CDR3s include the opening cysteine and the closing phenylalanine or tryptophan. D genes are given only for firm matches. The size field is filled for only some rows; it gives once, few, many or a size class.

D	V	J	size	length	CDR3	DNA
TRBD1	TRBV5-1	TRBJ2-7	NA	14	CASSRGQGMTEQYF	TGCGCCAGCAGCAGGGGACAGGGTATGACCGAGCAGTACTTC
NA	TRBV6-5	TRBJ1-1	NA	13	CASSYGSAAEAFF	TGTGCCAGCAGTTACGGCTCGGCGGCTGAAGCTTTCTTT
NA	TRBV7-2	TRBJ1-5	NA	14	CASSLGQLNQPQHF	TGTGCCAGCAGCTTAGGACAGCTTAATCAGCCCCAGCATTTT
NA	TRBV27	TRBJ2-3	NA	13	CASRYRGTDTQYF	TGTGCCAGCAGGTATCGGGGCACAGATACGCAGTATTTT
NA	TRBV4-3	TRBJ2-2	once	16	CASSQDWGGRSGELFF	TGCGCCAGCAGCCAAGACTGGGGGGGCAGGAGCGGGGAGCTGTTTTTT
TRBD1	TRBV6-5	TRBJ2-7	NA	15	CASSYSETGYNEQYF	TGTGCCAGCAGTTACTCAGAGACAGGGTACAACGAGCAGTACTTC
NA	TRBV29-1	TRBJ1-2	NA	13	CSAQRGLDYGYTF	TGCAGCGCGCAGCGGGGGTTGGACTATGGCTACACCTTC
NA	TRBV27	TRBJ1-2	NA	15	CASSLEPKANYGYAF	TGTGCCAGCAGTTTGGAGCCGAAAGCTAACTATGGCTACGCCTTC
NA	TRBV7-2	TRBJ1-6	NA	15	CASSLGGQRNSPLHF	TGTGCCAGCAGCTTAGGTGGTCAGCGCAATTCACCCCTCCACTTT
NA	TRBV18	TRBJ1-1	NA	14	CASSRDTGGTEAFF	TGTGCCAGCTCACGCGACACGGGGGGCACTGAAGCTTTCTTT
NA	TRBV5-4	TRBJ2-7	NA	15	CASSSWNRGSYEQYF	TGTGCCAGCAGTTCGTGGAACAGAGGCTCCTACGAGCAGTACTTC